One and the same sample provided the 5 T cell receptor beta chains below, sequenced in a study of OX40 agonist ivuxolimab in advanced cancers. The table came from immunoSEQ multiplex PCR; TCRdb's copy has only in-frame clones and leaves some out. The table has tens of thousands of clones, more than 80% seen once. The sample consisted of CD4+ or CD8+ T cells sorted from blood, taken in a trial of the OX40 agonist ivuxolimab. These receptors were obtained from an adult with an advanced solid tumor such as melanoma, head and neck, liver or kidney cancer.

V and J are TRBV19 and TRBJ2-3, with a weak D call TRBD1 (6 bases). Germline V lookup: CDR1 LNHDA, CDR2 SQIVND (reference sequence). Trimming left V 4 bases short and J 2 bases short, with 19 bases between. The CDR3 has 17 residues. CDR3 nucleotides: TGTGCCAGTAGTAATTTTTTGCCGGGACACCTCACAGATACGCAGTATTTT. It translates to CASSNFLPGHLTDTQYF.

The chain joins TRBV15 to TRBJ1-6; unclear D gene. Germline CDR1 LNHNV, CDR2 YYDKDF (reference sequence). The V end lost 3 bases, the J end lost 7 bases, and 7 bases lay between the germline ends. The CDR3 length is 13 residues. In DNA, the CDR3 is TGTGCCACCAGCAGTGCGCCAAATTCACCCCTCCACTTT. Amino acid sequence: CATSSAPNSPLHF.

The CDR3 here is CSARTGGYTEAFF. In nucleotides, the CDR3 is TGCAGCGCGCGGACAGGAGGGTACACTGAAGCTTTCTTT. V usage is TRBV29-1 and J usage is TRBJ1-1; 7 nucleotides agree with TRBD1. The CDR3 covers 13 residues. The germline CDR1 and CDR2 sequences are SQVTM and ANQGSEA. Losses at the gene ends were 7 bases for V and 3 bases for J; bases not matched to a gene: 8.

CDR3 sequence reads: CASSPRGQGGTYEQYF. In DNA form, the CDR3 reads TGTGCCAGCAGTCCCCGGGGGCAGGGGGGAACCTACGAGCAGTACTTC. The chain employs TRBV28 and TRBJ2-5, with D possibly being TRBD1 (7 bases). The end of the DNA fits TRBJ2-7 better, so the J call may be wrong. This CDR3 has 16 residues. The germline gives CDR1 MDHEN, CDR2 SYDVKM.

The chain uses TRBV7-3 and TRBJ1-2; TRBD1 is a possible D gene (6 bases). The CDR3 has 13 amino acids. The V gene lost 5 bases and the J gene lost 4 bases, with 11 bases spanning the gap. From germline, CDR1 is SGHTA and CDR2 FQGTGA. The DNA of the CDR3 is TGTGCCAGCAGCCCTGGACAGTTCTATGGCTACACCTTC. Translating gives CASSPGQFYGYTF.